A single sample is the source of the 20 T cell receptor beta chains below, sequenced in a study of T cell repertoires in cytomegalovirus infection (dated by TCRdb to the late 2010s). The instrument given in TCRdb is Illumina HiSeq 1500. Using fastp at Q25 and MiXCR, TCRdb reprocessed the public reads and kept productive beta chains. Duplicate CDR3 protein sequences are folded into a single record with the most common DNA and genes. The sample profile shows 300,000 to 400,000 distinct CDR3 sequences; 25% to 35% of them were found once. About 20% of the sample is held by the ten biggest clonotypes. Their specific antigens are unknown. The treatment or condition label, as the study defines it: in vitro stimulation with specific CMV peptide epitopes to enrich CMV-specific T cells. The sequenced sample was cultured PBMCs, obtained from culture after CMV antigen stimulation. The receptors shown here come from a human donor in good health (CMV status not recorded). Some clones in this sample may be carry-over from other donors' samples.

This clonotype was seen repeatedly, ten times or more. The chain has TRBV7-8 and TRBJ1-5; D not resolved. Germline CDR1 and CDR2: SGHVS and FQNEAQ. The CDR3 totals 18 residues. Trimming pared 1 base from V and 0 bases from J, leaving 16 bases between. The CDR3 DNA reads TGTGCCAGCAGCTTAGTTCAGGATCCCGCCGCTAGCAATCAGCCCCAGCATTTT. This encodes CASSLVQDPAASNQPQHF.

V is TRBV6-5 and J is TRBJ1-2; tentatively, D is TRBD1 (6 bases). The CDR3 runs 15 residues. Looked up from germline, CDR1 is MNHEY and CDR2 is SVGAGI. V lost 6 bases to trimming and J lost 2 bases, with 16 bases between them. CDR3 sequence (DNA): TGTGCCAGCAGCCAGCAAGACAGGAGGAACTATGGCTACACCTTC. It codes for CASSQQDRRNYGYTF.

The genes are TRBV7-9 and TRBJ2-5, with 10 positions matching TRBD2. Germline lookup yields CDR1 SEHNR and CDR2 FQNEAQ (reference sequence). The CDR3 extends over 17 amino acids. After removal of 5 bases from V and 6 bases from J, the junction contained 15 bases not matched to a gene. The CDR3 region has the DNA TGTGCCAGCAGCACAGCGTTAGCGGGAGGTTCCGGGAAGACCCAGTACTTC. It translates to CASSTALAGGSGKTQYF.

The genes are TRBV2 and TRBJ2-3; 7 bases fit TRBD1. The V and J ends lost 6 bases and 3 bases, in that order; junction bases with no gene match: 9. This CDR3 is built from 15 residues. Germline CDR1 and CDR2: SNHLY and FYNNEI. The CDR3 reads CASREQGGVTDTQYF. CDR3 DNA: TGTGCCAGCAGAGAGCAAGGGGGCGTTACAGATACGCAGTATTTT. The variable domain in full, with the rest retrieved from reference TRBV2 and TRBJ2-3, is EPEVTQTPSHQVTQMGQEVILRCVPISNHLYFYWYRQILGQKVEFLVSFYNNEISEKSEIFDDQFSVERPDGSNFTLKIRSTKLEDSAMYFCASREQGGVTDTQYFGPGTRLTVL.

The rearrangement links TRBV12-5 to TRBJ2-2, with TRBD1 matching 7 bases. The ends lost 4 bases at V and 4 bases at J; junction bases unmatched: 6. Per the germline V gene, CDR1 is LGHNT and CDR2 is FRNRAP. This CDR3 spans 15 amino acids. CDR3: CASGWGQSRTGELFF. The CDR3 DNA reads as TGTGCTAGTGGTTGGGGACAGTCGCGCACCGGGGAGCTGTTTTTT.

This clonotype occurred many times. The V gene is TRBV23-1, the J gene TRBJ2-4; 7 nucleotides align to TRBD1. TRBV23-1 is an ORF, and what it does is uncertain. V was pared by 3 bases and J by 0 bases, with 14 bases of the junction left unmatched. The CDR3 consists of 19 residues. CDR3 sequence (DNA): TGCGCCAGCAGTCACACCTACTTTAGGACAGGACCAGCCAAAAACATTCAGTACTTC. Its translation is CASSHTYFRTGPAKNIQYF.

In regard to this clonotype: A read error may produce the germline difference seen at one junction end. The rearrangement joins TRBV4-1 to TRBJ1-2; TRBD1 matches 9 bases. CDR3 length: 17 residues. Germline V CDR1 and CDR2: MGHRA, YSYEKL. The CDR3 region is CASSQVASGQGNYGYTF. In nucleotides, the CDR3 is TGTGCCAGCAGCCAAGTCGCCTCTGGACAGGGGAACTATGGCTACACCTTC.

The DNA for the CDR3 is TGCGCCAGCAGTCCCCGCGACGGCACAGATACGCAGTATTTT. Translation gives CASSPRDGTDTQYF. The chain joins TRBV10-1 to TRBJ2-3; D is unresolved. There are 14 residues in the CDR3. The V and J ends lost 5 bases and 1 base respectively, with 10 bases between them. The V gene's germline CDR1 is WNHNN and CDR2 SYGVQD (reference sequence).

This clonotype came up many times. The chain combines TRBV7-6 with TRBJ2-1; TRBD2 matches 7 bases. CDR3 length: 16 amino acids. The germline V gene has CDR1 SGHVS and CDR2 FNYEAQ. Trimming removed 1 base from V and 0 bases from J; junction bases left unmatched: 3. The CDR3 bases are TGTGCCAGCAGCTTAGAAGCGGGGAGCTCCTACAATGAGCAGTTCTTC. Translating it yields CASSLEAGSSYNEQFF. The full variable domain, with the rest looked up from reference TRBV7-6 and TRBJ2-1, is GAGVSQSPRYKVTKRGQDVALRCDPISGHVSLYWYRQALGQGPEFLTYFNYEAQQDKSGLPNDRFSAERPEGSISTLTIQRTEQRDSAMYRCASSLEAGSSYNEQFFGPGTRLTVL.

The chain employs TRBV29-1 and TRBJ1-4; D is unclear. The ends were cut back, 2 bases at V and 5 bases at J, with 9 bases in the middle. Looked up from germline, CDR1 is SQVTM and CDR2 is ANQGSEA. There are 13 residues in the CDR3. CDR3 coding DNA: TGCAGCGTTGAAACCGCCATAAATGAAAAACTGTTTTTT. This encodes CSVETAINEKLFF.

This clonotype was seen a handful of times. CDR3 DNA: TGTGCCAGCAGCTTATCCGATTTCGTAGCGGGAGGGACCTACAATGAGCAGTTCTTC. It codes for CASSLSDFVAGGTYNEQFF. The chain links TRBV7-8 to TRBJ2-1; 11 nucleotides match TRBD2. The V and J ends lost 2 bases and 2 bases, in that order; junction bases with no gene match: 11. The CDR3 covers 19 residues. The germline CDR1 and CDR2 sequences are SGHVS and FQNEAQ.

This chain joins TRBV19 and TRBJ1-4; 8 positions match TRBD1. V shed 7 bases and J 8 bases; nucleotides not matched to a gene: 18. The germline V gene has CDR1 LNHDA and CDR2 SQIVND (reference sequence). This CDR3 spans 17 amino acids. Here the CDR3 reads CASTPGRGRGSGEKLFF. The CDR3, as DNA: TGTGCCAGTACCCCTGGCAGGGGGCGAGGATCAGGAGAAAAACTGTTTTTT. Combining the CDR3 with reference TRBV19 and TRBJ1-4 gives the whole variable domain DGGITQSPKYLFRKEGQNVTLSCEQNLNHDAMYWYRQDPGQGLRLIYYSQIVNDFQKGDIAEGYSVSREKKESFPLTVTSAQKNPTAFYLCASTPGRGRGSGEKLFFGSGTQLSVL.

This chain uses TRBV7-2 with TRBJ2-1; 11 bases are a match to TRBD2. CDR3 length: 16 amino acids. J gave up 7 bases and V 1 base, and 6 bases lay outside the gene matches. Germline CDR1 reads SGHTA; CDR2 reads FQGNSA. The CDR3 spells CASSLVGSGRGNEQFF. The CDR3, as DNA: TGTGCCAGCAGCTTAGTGGGTAGCGGGAGGGGAAATGAGCAGTTCTTC.

The chain joins TRBV2 to TRBJ2-2, with TRBD1 matching over 8 bases. The germline V gene encodes CDR1 SNHLY and CDR2 FYNNEI. Trimming took 7 bases from V and 3 from J; bases not matched to a gene: 4. The CDR3 runs to 14 residues. The CDR3 region is CASIMDRDTGELFF. CDR3 DNA sequence: TGTGCCAGCATAATGGACAGGGACACCGGGGAGCTGTTTTTT.

This clonotype was seen a few times. The chain links TRBV9 to TRBJ1-1; D unclear. Germline V gives CDR1 SGDLS, CDR2 YYNGEE. The V gene lost 3 bases and the J gene lost 1 base, with 13 bases spanning the gap. This CDR3 has 15 amino acids. The CDR3 coding sequence is TGTGCCAGCAGCGCATCGGGGAGAACGAACACTGAAGCTTTCTTT. Translated, it gives CASSASGRTNTEAFF.

The chain carries TRBV12-3 or TRBV12-4 and TRBJ2-3; D remains unclear. There are 13 residues in the CDR3. With 4 bases removed from V and 5 bases from J, the gap between germline ends came to 10 bases. The CDR3 reads CASSSQRKDTQYF. The CDR3 DNA follows: TGTGCCAGCAGTTCCCAGAGGAAAGATACGCAGTATTTT.

This clonotype was found a few times. The V call is TRBV6-1, the J call TRBJ1-1, with D possibly matching TRBD1 (6 bases). CDR3 length: 13 amino acids. V lost 7 bases to trimming and J lost 1 base, with 10 bases between them. Germline CDR1 and CDR2: MNHNS and SASEGT. The CDR3 DNA sequence: TGTGCCAGCACTATGGGACAGAACACTGAAGCTTTCTTT. Translating it yields CASTMGQNTEAFF.

This sequence joins TRBV7-9 and TRBJ1-2; D gene uncertain. Germline lookup yields CDR1 SEHNR and CDR2 FQNEAQ (reference sequence). The CDR3 extends over 14 amino acids. The V and J ends lost 4 bases and 2 bases respectively, with 11 bases between them. In DNA, the CDR3 is TGTGCCAGCAGCTCTCAAGGACGGAACTATGGCTACACCTTC. As protein: CASSSQGRNYGYTF.

This chain connects TRBV12-3 or TRBV12-4 to TRBJ2-1; possible D gene TRBD1, 6 bases. The CDR3 is made up of 14 amino acids. Trimming took 5 bases from V and 1 from J, leaving 9 bases between them. In DNA form, the CDR3 reads TGTGCCAGCAGTCCGACAGGTTCCTACAATGAGCAGTTCTTC. It codes for CASSPTGSYNEQFF.

V and J are TRBV27 and TRBJ2-7; TRBD1 matches at 7 bases. The CDR3 is 14 amino acids. Germline V gene lookup returns CDR1 MNHEY and CDR2 SMNVEV (reference sequence). V lost 5 bases, J lost 3 bases, and 7 bases stayed unmatched. The CDR3 loop is CASSLAGQVYEQYF. CDR3 DNA: TGTGCCAGCAGTCTTGCCGGACAGGTCTACGAGCAGTACTTC.